The source of this TCR beta chain is a study of blood T cells in healthy people across ages. Germline loops: CDR1 MNHEY, CDR2 SMNVEV (reference sequence). The CDR3 has 9 residues. A second PCR, run for about 7 to 11 cycles, used a sample-barcoded 5' primer plus a J-beta primer mix. TCRdb fed the 5' RACE reads into MiXCR, producing one record per CDR3 protein. This table holds about 690,000 distinct CDR3 sequences, 40% to 45% found once. Material for sequencing was blood. The sequence came from an elderly man in good health. V and J are TRBV27 and TRBJ2-5; D unclear. The last part of the DNA fits TRBJ2-7 better; the J call may be wrong. CDR3: CASTGEQYF. The CDR3 DNA reads TGTGCCAGCACGGGCGAGCAGTACTTC.